Listed here are 14 T cell receptor beta chains from one sample, sequenced in a study of blood T cell repertoires in COVID-19. Sequencing was performed with immunoSEQ multiplex PCR; in TCRdb, only in-frame clones are kept and a portion is missing. The table lists about 81,000 clones, roughly 89% of them singletons, with about 1.9% in the top ten. The sample taken for sequencing was peripheral blood. The receptors derive from a woman in her 50s in a cohort sampled during active COVID-19.

V is TRBV6-5 and J is TRBJ1-1, with D hard to call. CDR1 is MNHEY and CDR2 is SVGAGI in the germline V gene. V lost 0 bases and J lost 2, with 10 bases in between. The CDR3 consists of 15 residues. CDR3 residues: CASSYSNSQNTEAFF. CDR3 DNA: TGTGCCAGCAGTTACTCTAACAGCCAAAACACTGAAGCTTTCTTT.

The chain carries TRBV18 and TRBJ1-3; TRBD1 matches at 7 bases. This CDR3 has 14 residues. CDR1 is KGHSH, CDR2 LQKENI, per germline. Trimming cost V 3 bases and J 4 bases; bases outside gene matches: 3. The CDR3 region has the DNA TGTGCCAGCTCACCTGCGACAGGGGGAAACACCATATATTTT. Translating gives CASSPATGGNTIYF.

This sequence joins TRBV27 and TRBJ2-2; D not resolved. Germline CDR1 and CDR2: MNHEY and SMNVEV (reference sequence). V was pared by 4 bases and J by 6 bases, with 12 bases between. The CDR3 totals 14 residues. The CDR3 DNA reads as TGTGCCAGCAGTTCCCCCTTCCGGGCCGGGGAGCTGTTTTTT. This codes for CASSSPFRAGELFF.

J is TRBJ2-1 and V is TRBV19, with 9 bases aligning to TRBD1. The CDR3 is 15 residues long. The junction had 9 bases not matched to a gene; V was cut back by 7 bases and J by 5 bases. Germline values: CDR1 LNHDA, CDR2 SQIVND (reference sequence). CDR3 protein: CASTIDRGKHNEQFF. CDR3 bases: TGTGCCAGTACCATCGACAGGGGGAAGCACAATGAGCAGTTCTTC.

The gene calls are TRBV12-5 and TRBJ2-1, with TRBD2 matching 9 bases. Germline V CDR1 and CDR2: LGHNT, FRNRAP. Trimming removed 1 base from V and 4 bases from J; junction bases left unmatched: 2. CDR3 length: 15 amino acids. The CDR3 loop is CASGLGGRGYNEQFF. As DNA, the CDR3 is TGTGCTAGTGGTTTGGGCGGGAGGGGATACAATGAGCAGTTCTTC.

The chain combines TRBV6-6 with TRBJ1-6; the match to TRBD1 covers 11 bases. The CDR3 runs to 15 residues. Germline V gene sequence: CDR1 MNHNY, CDR2 SVGAGI (reference sequence). V shed 4 bases, J shed 8 bases, and the junction held 4 bases outside the gene matches. The DNA of the CDR3 is TGTGCCAGCAGTTTCGGGACAGGGGGGTATTCACCCCTCCACTTT. Protein sequence: CASSFGTGGYSPLHF.

The CDR3 DNA reads TGCGCCAGCAGCAGGGACAGGTCTGGAAACACCATATATTTT. Translated: CASSRDRSGNTIYF. V usage is TRBV5-1 and J usage is TRBJ1-3, with 8 bases aligning to TRBD1. This CDR3 contains 14 residues. Unmatched junction bases numbered 1, after V lost 4 bases and J lost 1 base. Per germline, CDR1 SGHRS and CDR2 YFSETQ.

The rearrangement links TRBV6-2 or TRBV6-3 to TRBJ2-7, with D possibly TRBD1 on 5 matching bases. The V end was cut by 4 bases, the J end by 1 base, with 11 bases between. In germline, CDR1 is MNHEY, CDR2 SVGEGT. There are 14 residues in the CDR3. The CDR3 spells CASSSMTESYEQYF. The CDR3 coding sequence is TGTGCCAGCAGTTCCATGACAGAGTCCTACGAGCAGTACTTC.

The genes are TRBV28 and TRBJ1-2; 11 positions agree with TRBD1. Looked up from germline, CDR1 is MDHEN and CDR2 is SYDVKM. This CDR3 is built from 15 residues. Trimming took 8 bases from V and 0 from J; bases not matched to a gene: 5. CDR3 bases: TGTGCCAGCCTGGACAGGGGGCCCCCTAACTATGGCTACACCTTC. Protein sequence: CASLDRGPPNYGYTF.

The chain joins TRBV3-1 (or the pseudogene TRBV3-2) to TRBJ1-2, with 8 bases fitting TRBD1. With V trimmed by 3 bases and J by 6 bases, 9 bases remained unmatched. This CDR3 is built from 15 residues. Per germline, CDR1 LGHDT and CDR2 YNNKEL (reference sequence). CDR3 nucleotide sequence: TGTGCCAGCAGCCAGGGGCGAACAGGGGGGCATGGCTACACCTTC. Residues: CASSQGRTGGHGYTF.

V is TRBV18 and J is TRBJ1-1; D perhaps matches TRBD1 (5 bases). The V gene lost 4 bases and the J gene lost 3 bases, with 9 bases spanning the gap. Germline V lookup: CDR1 KGHSH, CDR2 LQKENI. This CDR3 is 13 amino acids long. CDR3 amino acids: CASSLKGDTEAFF. The CDR3, as DNA: TGTGCCAGCTCACTGAAAGGGGACACTGAAGCTTTCTTT.

This clone has only one observation. It is likely a read error, because the conserved phenylalanine at the end of the CDR3 is missing. No DNA is shown, since the ends of the CDR3 on it are uncertain; the CDR3 is the one TCRdb lists. The chain couples TRBV12-5 to TRBJ2-7; the D call in the table, TRBD2, was not verified against the DNA. Germline CDR1 and CDR2: LGHNT and FRNRAP. The CDR3 is 13 residues long, ends included. CDR3 residues: CASGPPGTSGSRG.

Only a few counts were recorded for this clone. This chain joins TRBV7-8 and TRBJ1-1; 8 bases are a match to TRBD1. With V trimmed by 6 bases and J by 8 bases, 5 bases remained unmatched. Germline assignment: CDR1 SGHVS and CDR2 FQNEAQ. CDR3 length equals 12 residues. DNA of the CDR3: TGTGCCAGCAGTCATGACAGGGGAGAAGCTTTCTTT. Protein sequence: CASSHDRGEAFF.

A single count supports this clone. The genes are TRBV28 and TRBJ2-7; perhaps TRBD2 as D (5 bases). Germline V gene lookup returns CDR1 MDHEN and CDR2 SYDVKM. V gave up 3 bases and J gave up 3 bases, with 12 bases separating them. This CDR3 spans 14 amino acids. The CDR3 bases are TGTGCCAGCAGTTTGATGGTCGGGGTCTACGAGCAGTACTTC. The encoded protein is CASSLMVGVYEQYF.